Below are 13 T cell receptor beta chains sequenced from a single sample in a study of memory CD4+ T cells and cytomegalovirus serostatus. TCRdb's copy holds only in-frame clones and misses some; the assay was immunoSEQ multiplex PCR. The data contain 55,000 to 65,000 clones, approximately 86% of them singletons. The sort gate was single viable CD3+CD4+CD8-CD45RO+ cells for memory CD4+ T cells. The sequenced sample was memory CD4+ T cells from blood. These receptors originate from an adult in good health and CMV-seronegative. Some clones in this sample may be carry-over from other donors' samples.

This chain links TRBV12-5 with TRBJ2-7; the D gene is possibly TRBD2 (6 bases). The CDR3 is made up of 16 amino acids. The germline V and J ends were trimmed by 1 base and 2 bases, with 15 bases remaining between them. CDR1 is LGHNT and CDR2 is FRNRAP in the germline V gene. The CDR3 DNA is TGTGCTAGTGGTTTGGACCCCTGGAGGGGCCCCTACGAGCAGTACTTC. Its translation: CASGLDPWRGPYEQYF.

Note on this clone: This sample also contains other DNA sequences that code for the same CDR3. The chain recombines TRBV28 with TRBJ1-5; no clear D gene. CDR3 length equals 11 residues. Trimming removed 6 bases from V and 4 bases from J, with 4 bases in between. Germline CDR1 and CDR2: MDHEN and SYDVKM. The CDR3 DNA sequence: TGTGCCAGCAGCCGAAATCAGCCCCAGCATTTT. This translates into CASSRNQPQHF.

The V gene is TRBV7-8, the J gene TRBJ2-5; no clear D gene. Germline-derived CDR1 and CDR2 are SGHVS and FQNEAQ. The CDR3 runs to 14 residues. Deletions cut 5 bases from V and 0 bases from J, with 10 bases between. The CDR3 region is CASSQRLDQETQYF. DNA of the CDR3: TGTGCCAGCAGCCAGAGACTCGACCAAGAGACCCAGTACTTC.

The chain is built from TRBV4-1 and TRBJ1-2; tentative D call: TRBD1 (6 bases). The V end was cut by 8 bases, the J end by 0 bases, with 16 bases between. The germline gives CDR1 MGHRA, CDR2 YSYEKL. The CDR3 has 15 residues. CDR3 coding DNA: TGCGCCAGCGCGACGACACAGGGAGCTAACTATGGCTACACCTTC. Amino acid sequence: CASATTQGANYGYTF.

In regard to this clone: An end of the junction does not agree with germline; a read error may underlie this. The CDR3 coding sequence is TGCGCCAGCACCTTGGTCTCTAGCGGGGCCCCCTGGAATGAGCAGTTCTTC. Its protein product is CASTLVSSGAPWNEQFF. The rearrangement uses TRBV5-1 and TRBJ2-1, with 9 bases lining up with TRBD2. The CDR3 length is 17 residues. CDR1 and CDR2 from the germline V gene are SGHRS and YFSETQ.

The CDR3 DNA reads as TGTGCCACCGAAAATGGGCCGGGGGCCAACGTCCTGACTTTC. This encodes CATENGPGANVLTF. The genes are TRBV19 and TRBJ2-6; no reliable D call. The CDR3 is 14 residues long. Germline CDR1 LNHDA, CDR2 SQIVND (reference sequence). With 10 bases removed from V and 4 bases from J, the gap between germline ends came to 14 bases.

The genes are TRBV5-3 and TRBJ2-7; D uncertain. TRBV5-3 carries the ORF label, with uncertain function. Trimming shortened V by 0 bases and J by 3 bases, and 1 base separated the two germline ends. CDR3 length: 11 residues. In DNA, the CDR3 is TGTGCCAGAAGCTTGGGCTACGAGCAGTACTTC. Encoded protein: CARSLGYEQYF.

The rearrangement joins TRBV7-2 to TRBJ1-1; no clear D. The CDR3 sequence is 13 residues long. Germline CDR1 and CDR2: SGHTA and FQGNSA. V lost 2 bases and J lost 4, with 8 bases in between. The CDR3 DNA follows: TGTGCCAGCAGCTTAACACCCCGCACTGAAGCTTTCTTT. Encoded protein: CASSLTPRTEAFF.

The sample holds one count of this clone. The V and J genes are TRBV15 and TRBJ2-2; 10 nucleotides line up with TRBD1. CDR1 and CDR2 from the germline V gene are LNHNV and YYDKDF (reference sequence). CDR3 length equals 17 residues. The ends lost 3 bases at V and 4 bases at J; junction bases unmatched: 8. The CDR3 loop reads CATSSPYRDRGTGELFF. Here the CDR3 DNA reads TGTGCCACCAGCAGCCCATACCGGGACAGGGGCACCGGGGAGCTGTTTTTT.

The rearrangement joins TRBV29-1 to TRBJ1-1; D is possibly TRBD1 (6 bases). Germline V gives CDR1 SQVTM, CDR2 ANQGSEA. The V and J ends lost 5 bases and 3 bases respectively, with 10 bases between them. The CDR3 extends over 12 amino acids. CDR3 sequence (DNA): TGCAGCGTTAAAACAGGGTACACTGAAGCTTTCTTT. Amino acid sequence: CSVKTGYTEAFF. Drawing the rest from reference TRBV29-1 and TRBJ1-1, the complete variable domain is SAVISQKPSRDICQRGTSLTIQCQVDSQVTMMFWYRQQPGQSLTLIATANQGSEATYESGFVIDKFPISRPNLTFSTLTVSNMSPEDSSIYLCSVKTGYTEAFFGQGTRLTVV.

The CDR3 DNA reads as TGTGCCAGCAGTATGGGGGACAGGGGAGCTTATGAAAAACTGTTTTTT. This sequence encodes CASSMGDRGAYEKLFF. The rearrangement links TRBV2 to TRBJ1-4; 10 bases line up with TRBD1. Unmatched junction bases numbered 9, after V lost 5 bases and J lost 6 bases. This CDR3 comprises 16 residues. Per germline, CDR1 SNHLY and CDR2 FYNNEI.

V is TRBV10-3 and J is TRBJ1-1; weak D call: TRBD1 (6 bases). The CDR3 is 15 residues long. Deletions cut 2 bases from V and 4 bases from J, with 14 bases between. Germline CDR1 reads ENHRY; CDR2 reads SYGVKD. CDR3: CAISEVGRGGTEAFF. DNA for the CDR3: TGTGCCATCAGTGAGGTCGGCAGGGGAGGCACTGAAGCTTTCTTT.

The CDR3 DNA reads as TGTGCCAGCGGGACGGGACAGCTCATAGGGGGCTACACCTTC. Its protein is CASGTGQLIGGYTF. V and J are TRBV7-9 and TRBJ1-2; the match to TRBD1 covers 7 bases. V was pared by 8 bases and J by 8 bases, with 14 bases of the junction left unmatched. The CDR3 covers 14 residues. CDR1 and CDR2 from the germline V gene are SEHNR and FQNEAQ (reference sequence).